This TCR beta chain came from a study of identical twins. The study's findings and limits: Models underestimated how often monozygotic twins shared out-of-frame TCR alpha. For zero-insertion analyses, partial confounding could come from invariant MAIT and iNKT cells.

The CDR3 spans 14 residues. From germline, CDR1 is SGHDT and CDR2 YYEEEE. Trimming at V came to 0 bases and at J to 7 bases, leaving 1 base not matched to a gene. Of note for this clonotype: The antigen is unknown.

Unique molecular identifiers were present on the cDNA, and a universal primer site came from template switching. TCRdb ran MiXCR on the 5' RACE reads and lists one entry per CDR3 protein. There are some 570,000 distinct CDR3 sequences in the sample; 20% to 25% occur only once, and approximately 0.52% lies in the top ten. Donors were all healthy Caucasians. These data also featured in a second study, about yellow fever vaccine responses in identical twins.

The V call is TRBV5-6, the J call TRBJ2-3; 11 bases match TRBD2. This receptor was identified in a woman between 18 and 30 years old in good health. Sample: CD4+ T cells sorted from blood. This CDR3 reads CASSLASGGYTQYF. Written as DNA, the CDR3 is TGTGCCAGCAGCTTGGCTAGCGGGGGGTATACGCAGTATTTT.